This T cell receptor beta chain is from a study of T cell responses to AZD1222 COVID-19 vaccine. Notes on the study in general: Donor demographics were predominantly white British with a female majority; clonal diversity may be underestimated. Seropositive AZD1222 recipients at baseline numbered only 6 or 7. With two AZD1222 doses given, Spike-specific TCR breadth and depth both rose.

V gave up 6 bases and J gave up 4 bases; unmatched junction bases: 8. CDR1 MNHEY and CDR2 SVGEGT come from the germline V gene. The CDR3 loop spans 15 amino acids. This clone came up once. Its specificity is not known. The table came from immunoSEQ multiplex PCR; TCRdb's copy has only in-frame clones and leaves some out. The data show roughly 140,000 clones, around 91% seen once. This sequence originates from an adult in good health. This sequence joins TRBV6-2 or TRBV6-3 and TRBJ2-1; 8 bases are a match to TRBD2. This specimen was peripheral blood, taken on day 0 of AZD1222 vaccination. CDR3 residues: CASSSSGGLYNEQFF. CDR3 bases: TGTGCCAGCAGCTCCAGCGGGGGTCTATACAATGAGCAGTTCTTC.